The 27 T cell receptor beta chains presented below share a single source sample, sequenced in a study of shared clonotypes between healthy human individuals. The repertoire was sequenced with immunoSEQ multiplex PCR; TCRdb's copy has only in-frame clones and lacks some. The sample holds some 2,500,000 clones, approximately 93% seen once. The sequencing input was naive CD4+ T cells from PBMCs. Stated subset: CD45RA+ positively selected. The receptor set was obtained from a man between 18 and 29 years old in good health. Some clones in this sample may be carry-over from other donors' samples.

Concerning this clone: The junction differs from germline at one of its ends, possibly a read error. The chain couples TRBV5-1 to TRBJ2-3; perhaps D is TRBD1 or TRBD2 (5 bases each). Germline values: CDR1 SGHRS, CDR2 YFSETQ. The CDR3 runs 15 residues. In DNA form, the CDR3 reads TGCGCCAGCAGGTTGGACGGCGAGGGGTCAGATACGCAGTATTTT. Amino acid sequence: CASRLDGEGSDTQYF.

Remarks on this clone: The sample has other DNA sequences that encode this CDR3 too. The chain couples TRBV20-1 to TRBJ2-2; D call uncertain. CDR1 and CDR2 from the germline V gene are DFQATT and SNEGSKA (reference sequence). The CDR3 length is 11 residues. Trimming pared 3 bases from V and 5 bases from J, leaving 4 bases between. This CDR3 is CSARRTGELFF. The DNA for the CDR3 is TGCAGTGCTAGGAGGACCGGGGAGCTGTTTTTT.

The J gene is TRBJ2-1, the V gene TRBV9; D could derive from TRBD1 or TRBD2 (5 bases each). Per the germline V gene, CDR1 is SGDLS and CDR2 is YYNGEE. Trimming took off 0 bases at V and 6 bases at J, with 13 bases between the two ends. The CDR3 has 15 amino acids. The CDR3 loop is CASSVARHGGNEQFF. Here the CDR3 DNA reads TGTGCCAGCAGCGTAGCCCGACATGGGGGCAATGAGCAGTTCTTC.

This clone was observed a handful of times. The chain has TRBV6-6 and TRBJ1-1; D remains ambiguous. Per germline, CDR1 MNHNY and CDR2 SVGAGI (reference sequence). The V end was cut by 7 bases, the J end by 0 bases, with 9 bases between. The CDR3 covers 13 residues. The CDR3 region has the DNA TGTGCCAGCACCTTGCAAATGAACACTGAAGCTTTCTTT. Protein: CASTLQMNTEAFF.

The chain uses TRBV9 and TRBJ2-1; 10 bases map to TRBD2. This CDR3 has 17 residues. V lost 0 bases, J lost 6 bases, and 9 bases stayed unmatched. Germline CDR1 reads SGDLS; CDR2 reads YYNGEE. CDR3 amino acids: CASSVGSLAGGVNEQFF. CDR3 nucleotides: TGTGCCAGCAGCGTAGGATCCTTAGCGGGAGGAGTCAATGAGCAGTTCTTC.

This clone was recorded only once. The J gene is TRBJ2-7, the V gene TRBV11-2; 7 bases are shared with TRBD1. The CDR3 is 16 residues long. Germline values: CDR1 SGHAT, CDR2 FQNNGV. Trimming took 2 bases from V and 6 from J; bases not matched to a gene: 13. In DNA form, the CDR3 reads TGTGCCAGCAGCTTAAGCCCCCGACAGGGAAAGCGCGAGCAGTACTTC. As protein: CASSLSPRQGKREQYF.

The CDR3 sequence is CATAGGIDNEQFF. For the CDR3, the DNA is TGTGCCACCGCAGGGGGCATCGACAATGAGCAGTTCTTC. V usage is TRBV15 and J usage is TRBJ2-1; 8 bases fit TRBD1. The CDR3 has 13 residues. Germline CDR1 and CDR2: LNHNV and YYDKDF (reference sequence). The V gene end was trimmed by 8 bases and the J gene end by 5 bases; junction bases not matched to a gene: 5. Using reference TRBV15 and TRBJ2-1 for the parts outside the CDR3, the full variable domain is DAMVIQNPRYQVTQFGKPVTLSCSQTLNHNVMYWYQQKSSQAPKLLFHYYDKDFNNEADTPDNFQSRRPNTSFCFLDIRSPGLGDTAMYLCATAGGIDNEQFFGPGTRLTVL.

The chain has TRBV28 and TRBJ2-1; 14 bases are a match to TRBD2. The CDR3 extends over 16 amino acids. The J segment lost 12 bases and the V segment lost 3 bases, leaving 10 bases of the junction unmatched. Germline values: CDR1 MDHEN, CDR2 SYDVKM. As DNA, the CDR3 is TGTGCCAGCAGTTTTACGGGACTAGCGGGAGTTCAGCGGCAGTTCTTC. Amino acid sequence: CASSFTGLAGVQRQFF.

The chain joins TRBV6-5 to TRBJ2-7, with D uncertain. V was clipped by 6 bases and J by 0 bases, with 12 bases between them. This CDR3 is built from 14 residues. Germline assignment: CDR1 MNHEY and CDR2 SVGAGI. This chain's CDR3 is CASSPRWSSYEQYF. The CDR3 DNA is TGTGCCAGCAGCCCCAGATGGAGCTCCTACGAGCAGTACTTC.

The genes are TRBV19 and TRBJ1-1; D perhaps matches TRBD1 (6 bases). The germline V gene encodes CDR1 LNHDA and CDR2 SQIVND (reference sequence). The V gene lost 6 bases and the J gene lost 0 bases, with 14 bases spanning the gap. The CDR3 runs to 15 residues. The CDR3 DNA reads as TGTGCCAGTAGCGATCGGGGGCGTTTGAACACTGAAGCTTTCTTT. The encoded protein is CASSDRGRLNTEAFF.

The chain links TRBV14 to TRBJ2-7; D may correspond to TRBD1 or TRBD2 (5 bases each). Trimming shortened V by 3 bases and J by 1 base, and 10 bases separated the two germline ends. CDR3 length: 14 residues. Germline V lookup: CDR1 SGHDN, CDR2 FVKESK. The CDR3 region is CASSQGRRSYEQYF. DNA of the CDR3: TGTGCCAGCAGCCAGGGACGGCGGTCCTACGAGCAGTACTTC.

The chain couples TRBV15 to TRBJ2-4, with 12 nucleotides matching TRBD2. CDR3 length: 18 amino acids. Germline V lookup: CDR1 LNHNV, CDR2 YYDKDF (reference sequence). Trimming cost V 0 bases and J 0 bases; bases outside gene matches: 3. The CDR3 DNA reads TGTGCCACCAGCAGAGATCTGGGACTAGCGGGAGCCAAAAACATTCAGTACTTC. This sequence encodes CATSRDLGLAGAKNIQYF.

The chain employs TRBV9 and TRBJ2-5; D is possibly TRBD1 (6 bases). The germline gives CDR1 SGDLS, CDR2 YYNGEE. Trimming took off 3 bases at V and 0 bases at J, with 9 bases between the two ends. The CDR3 has 14 amino acids. The CDR3, as DNA: TGTGCCAGCAGCGAGGGGACATACCAAGAGACCCAGTACTTC. Its translation: CASSEGTYQETQYF.

This chain joins TRBV5-1 and TRBJ1-1, with D perhaps matching TRBD1 (6 bases). CDR1 and CDR2 (germline): SGHRS, YFSETQ. Trimming took off 0 bases at V and 1 base at J, with 10 bases between the two ends. The CDR3 totals 15 residues. CDR3: CASSLAGVRNTEAFF. CDR3 DNA: TGCGCCAGCAGCTTGGCAGGGGTTCGGAACACTGAAGCTTTCTTT.

This clone was found a few times. Other DNA sequences in this specimen translate into the identical CDR3. J is TRBJ1-5 and V is TRBV5-1, with D unresolved. Trimming removed 5 bases at V and 1 base at J, with 7 bases between. This CDR3 has 13 amino acids. Germline V lookup: CDR1 SGHRS, CDR2 YFSETQ. This CDR3 is CASRVGSNQPQHF. DNA of the CDR3: TGCGCCAGCAGGGTCGGGAGCAATCAGCCCCAGCATTTT.

V is TRBV4-2 and J is TRBJ2-1; D not certain. There are 14 residues in the CDR3. CDR1 and CDR2 (germline): LGHNA, YNFKEQ. V lost 3 bases and J lost 8, with 14 bases in between. The CDR3 DNA follows: TGTGCCAGCAGCCAGTTAAGGCGCGAGGATGAGCAGTTCTTC. Its translation is CASSQLRREDEQFF.

The chain combines TRBV10-3 with TRBJ2-1; 10 bases are shared with TRBD2. Germline lookup yields CDR1 ENHRY and CDR2 SYGVKD. The ends lost 3 bases at V and 8 bases at J; junction bases unmatched: 10. The CDR3 spans 16 residues. The CDR3 is CAISEFSSGRSHEQFF. For the CDR3, the DNA is TGTGCCATCAGTGAATTTAGTAGCGGGAGGTCCCATGAGCAGTTCTTC.

The chain links TRBV10-3 to TRBJ1-5; 9 bases match TRBD1. This CDR3 spans 16 amino acids. Germline-derived CDR1 and CDR2 are ENHRY and SYGVKD. The trim removed 10 bases at V and 2 bases at J, leaving 12 bases unmatched. CDR3 coding DNA: TGTGCCAGCAGCAAACAGGGGGCGGAAGGCAATCAGCCCCAGCATTTT. It specifies CASSKQGAEGNQPQHF.

The chain carries TRBV21-1 and TRBJ2-3; the tabulated D call, TRBD2, remains unverified against the DNA. TRBV21-1 is designated a pseudogene. The CDR3 extends over 21 amino acids. CDR3 sequence: CASSKNPTSGSVPSSTDTQYF. CDR3 bases: TGTGCCAGCAGCAAAAACCCGACTAGCGGGAGCGTACCTTCTAGCACAGATACGCAGTATTTT.

This clone has just one count. The V and J genes are TRBV5-1 and TRBJ2-7, with TRBD1 matching over 9 bases. Germline assignment: CDR1 SGHRS and CDR2 YFSETQ. The CDR3 covers 15 residues. The junction had 9 bases not matched to a gene; V was cut back by 5 bases and J by 3 bases. The CDR3 here is CASRLTGGSGYEQYF. The CDR3 DNA reads as TGCGCCAGCAGGTTAACAGGGGGCAGCGGCTACGAGCAGTACTTC.

This clone was observed a single time. The rearrangement uses TRBV6-5 and TRBJ1-2, with D perhaps matching TRBD1 (5 bases). The CDR3 contains 13 residues. Trimming left V 9 bases short and J 5 bases short, with 16 bases between. Germline V gives CDR1 MNHEY, CDR2 SVGAGI. The CDR3 loop reads CASRQGEGYGYTF. CDR3 DNA: TGTGCCAGTCGCCAGGGAGAAGGATATGGCTACACCTTC.

The chain joins TRBV7-2 to TRBJ2-7, with 8 nucleotides matching TRBD1. The CDR3 is made up of 18 amino acids. The trim removed 2 bases at V and 1 base at J, leaving 13 bases unmatched. Germline CDR1 is SGHTA and CDR2 is FQGNSA. The CDR3 nucleotides read TGTGCCAGCAGCTTACGAAGTCCGGGCGGGACAGGATCCTACGAGCAGTACTTC. Amino acid sequence: CASSLRSPGGTGSYEQYF.

V usage is TRBV18 and J usage is TRBJ2-1; possible D gene TRBD1, 5 bases. Looked up from germline, CDR1 is KGHSH and CDR2 is LQKENI. The CDR3 totals 16 residues. V shed 1 base and J shed 6 bases, with 16 bases lying between them. DNA for the CDR3: TGTGCCAGCTCACCACAGGGGCAGGGTCCCGTCAATGAGCAGTTCTTC. Translating it yields CASSPQGQGPVNEQFF. Using reference TRBV18 and TRBJ2-1 for the parts outside the CDR3, the full variable domain is NAGVMQNPRHLVRRRGQEARLRCSPMKGHSHVYWYRQLPEEGLKFMVYLQKENIIDESGMPKERFSAEFPKEGPSILRIQQVVRGDSAAYFCASSPQGQGPVNEQFFGPGTRLTVL.

This clone was counted once. The chain has TRBV2 and TRBJ2-3; TRBD1 aligns across 10 bases. V shed 6 bases, J shed 5 bases, and the junction held 5 bases outside the gene matches. The CDR3 totals 14 residues. Germline V gene lookup returns CDR1 SNHLY and CDR2 FYNNEI. As DNA, the CDR3 is TGTGCCAGCAGAACGGGACAGGGGAGAGATACGCAGTATTTT. Protein product: CASRTGQGRDTQYF. Drawing the rest from reference TRBV2 and TRBJ2-3, the complete variable domain is EPEVTQTPSHQVTQMGQEVILRCVPISNHLYFYWYRQILGQKVEFLVSFYNNEISEKSEIFDDQFSVERPDGSNFTLKIRSTKLEDSAMYFCASRTGQGRDTQYFGPGTRLTVL.

The V call is TRBV7-2, the J call TRBJ2-7, with D perhaps being TRBD1 or TRBD2 (6 bases each). V lost 6 bases to trimming and J lost 7 bases, with 22 bases between them. The germline V gene has CDR1 SGHTA and CDR2 FQGNSA. The CDR3 extends over 15 amino acids. DNA of the CDR3: TGTGCCAGCAGACCTACCACAGGGAGGTTAGGGGAGCAGTACTTC. It is translated as CASRPTTGRLGEQYF.

Comments on this clone: This same CDR3 is encoded by further DNA sequences in the sample. The V gene is TRBV6-6, the J gene TRBJ1-1; no clear D gene. Trimming removed 6 bases from V and 1 base from J, with 9 bases in between. The CDR3 is 13 residues long. Germline assignment: CDR1 MNHNY and CDR2 SVGAGI (reference sequence). CDR3 nucleotide sequence: TGTGCCAGCAGCAGGAGAGAGAACACTGAAGCTTTCTTT. Translating gives CASSRRENTEAFF.

The chain links TRBV6-5 to TRBJ2-5; D possibly matches TRBD1 or TRBD2 (5 bases each). The J call could be wrong; TRBJ2-7 is a better fit for the DNA end. CDR1 MNHEY and CDR2 SVGAGI come from the germline V gene. There are 14 residues in the CDR3. CDR3 nucleotides: TGTGCCAGCAGTTTGATCCGGGACGGCTACGAGCAGTACTTC. Encoded protein: CASSLIRDGYEQYF.